This TCR beta chain comes out of a study of CD8 T cells in ankylosing spondylitis. This clonotype was detected many times. What it binds is unknown. The germline CDR1 and CDR2 sequences are SQVTM and ANQGSEA. There are 12 residues in the CDR3. Trimming cost V 2 bases and J 7 bases, with 11 bases left between them. The study, taken as a whole, reports: CD8+ by phenotype, disease-linked clones were relatively rare in peripheral blood. Made up of about eight highly homologous variants, a TCR beta motif appeared characteristic of ankylosing spondylitis blood.

TCR beta libraries were made by quantitative 5'-RACE with molecular barcodes. TCRdb re-called the 5' RACE reads with MiXCR, one entry per CDR3 protein. The sample contains 100,000 to 150,000 distinct CDR3 sequences, roughly 6.6% of which appear only once. The sequenced material came from blood, either unsorted or a sorted T cell fraction (not recorded which). The receptor's source is a male donor with ankylosing spondylitis or in good health (not recorded which). The rearrangement uses TRBV29-1 and TRBJ1-2; D gene uncertain. CDR3 sequence: CSVESPSSGYTF. CDR3 in DNA: TGCAGCGTTGAATCCCCCTCGAGTGGCTACACCTTC.